Following are 14 T cell receptor beta chains from one sample sequenced in a study of shared clonotypes between healthy human individuals. Sequenced by immunoSEQ multiplex PCR; TCRdb stores in-frame clones only, minus some. The sample includes about 600,000 clones, approximately 97% of them seen just once. Sample: naive CD4+ T cells sorted from blood. Regarding subset: CD45RA+ positively selected. Receptor source: a woman aged 30 to 39 in good health.

The chain joins TRBV19 to TRBJ1-2, with TRBD1 as a possible D gene (5 bases). V lost 5 bases and J lost 1, with 14 bases in between. Looked up from germline, CDR1 is LNHDA and CDR2 is SQIVND (reference sequence). The CDR3 runs to 15 residues. CDR3 amino acids: CASSPRIDSNYGYTF. CDR3 bases: TGTGCCAGTAGTCCCAGGATCGACAGTAACTATGGCTACACCTTC.

The gene calls are TRBV5-5 and TRBJ1-4, with D unclear. V was cut by 2 bases and J by 0 bases, with 8 bases left in between. The CDR3 is 15 amino acids. Germline CDR1 SGHKS, CDR2 YYEKEE (reference sequence). CDR3 coding DNA: TGTGCCAGCAGCTTAGAGAGAGCAACTAATGAAAAACTGTTTTTT. It encodes CASSLERATNEKLFF.

The rearrangement uses TRBV6-6 and TRBJ2-7; no firm D call. The V end lost 3 bases, the J end lost 3 bases, and 9 bases lay between the germline ends. Germline V gene sequence: CDR1 MNHNY, CDR2 SVGAGI (reference sequence). CDR3 length: 13 amino acids. CDR3 sequence reads: CASSYGLDYEQYF. The CDR3 bases are TGTGCCAGCAGTTATGGCCTTGACTACGAGCAGTACTTC.

This sequence joins TRBV28 and TRBJ2-7; possible D gene TRBD1, 6 bases. Trimming took 2 bases from V and 2 from J, leaving 10 bases between them. CDR1 and CDR2 (germline): MDHEN, SYDVKM. The CDR3 runs to 14 residues. CDR3 in amino acids: CASSLTGLAYEQYF. The DNA of the CDR3 is TGTGCCAGCAGTTTAACAGGGCTCGCCTACGAGCAGTACTTC. The full variable domain, its missing parts supplied by reference TRBV28 and TRBJ2-7, is DVKVTQSSRYLVKRTGEKVFLECVQDMDHENMFWYRQDPGLGLRLIYFSYDVKMKEKGDIPEGYSVSREKKERFSLILESASTNQTSMYLCASSLTGLAYEQYFGPGTRLTVT.

This chain uses TRBV5-1 with TRBJ2-7; D perhaps matches TRBD1 (6 bases). The CDR3 is 15 amino acids. Germline V gene sequence: CDR1 SGHRS, CDR2 YFSETQ. The V end was cut by 0 bases, the J end by 5 bases, with 15 bases between. CDR3 loop: CASSLVPGDGNEQYF. For the CDR3, the DNA is TGCGCCAGCAGCTTGGTCCCAGGGGATGGTAACGAGCAGTACTTC.

This clone showed up just once. The chain combines TRBV7-6 with TRBJ2-7; D remains ambiguous. This CDR3 region has 14 residues. Trimming removed 5 bases from V and 0 bases from J, with 11 bases in between. The germline CDR1 and CDR2 sequences are SGHVS and FNYEAQ. DNA of the CDR3: TGTGCCAGCAGCCTCTCATCTAACTCCTACGAGCAGTACTTC. It encodes CASSLSSNSYEQYF.

The rearrangement links TRBV5-4 to TRBJ1-1, with D hard to call. The length of the CDR3 is 14 residues. Trimming left V 4 bases short and J 4 bases short, with 14 bases between. Germline V gives CDR1 SGHNT, CDR2 YYREEE (reference sequence). CDR3 loop: CASSANNRGTEAFF. The CDR3 DNA is TGTGCCAGCAGCGCGAACAATAGAGGCACTGAAGCTTTCTTT.

The table lists this clone with a count of one. The chain couples TRBV5-6 to TRBJ2-4; possibly TRBD2 for D (5 bases). Germline V gene data show CDR1 as SGHDT and CDR2 as YYEEEE. This CDR3 is 16 amino acids long. V was trimmed by 4 bases and J by 4 bases, leaving 18 bases between them. The CDR3 nucleotides read TGTGCCAGCAGCCGGAGGTTAGCGAGAAAAAAAAACATTCAGTACTTC. It is translated as CASSRRLARKKNIQYF. Full variable domain (rest looked up from reference TRBV5-6 and TRBJ2-4): DAGVTQSPTHLIKTRGQQVTLRCSPKSGHDTVSWYQQALGQGPQFIFQYYEEEERQRGNFPDRFSGHQFPNYSSELNVNALLLGDSALYLCASSRRLARKKNIQYFGAGTRLSVL.

The chain links TRBV12-5 to TRBJ2-3, with D possibly TRBD2 on 7 matching bases. The CDR3 consists of 15 residues. V was clipped by 5 bases and J by 1 base, with 13 bases between them. CDR1 is LGHNT, CDR2 FRNRAP, per germline. The CDR3 here is CASGAGASGTDTQYF. Here the CDR3 DNA reads TGTGCTAGTGGTGCGGGGGCTAGCGGCACAGATACGCAGTATTTT.

A note on this clone: This sample includes further DNA sequences coding for the same CDR3. The rearrangement links TRBV7-3 to TRBJ2-2; 12 bases are a match to TRBD2. J lost 4 bases, V lost 4 bases, and 4 bases had no gene match. Germline V CDR1 and CDR2: SGHTA, FQGTGA. There are 16 residues in the CDR3. CDR3: CASSSGLAGGTGELFF. In nucleotides, the CDR3 is TGTGCCAGCAGCTCGGGACTAGCGGGCGGCACCGGGGAGCTGTTTTTT.

V gene TRBV18 combines with J gene TRBJ2-5; D is unresolved. The ends were cut back, 6 bases at V and 5 bases at J, with 13 bases in the middle. The V gene's germline CDR1 is KGHSH and CDR2 LQKENI. The CDR3 is made up of 13 amino acids. Written as DNA, the CDR3 is TGTGCCAGCTCCCCCGTGGGGTGGGAGACCCAGTACTTC. It specifies CASSPVGWETQYF.

This clone has more than one count but fewer than ten. V usage is TRBV30 and J usage is TRBJ1-1; D remains unclear. This CDR3 is built from 12 residues. Germline V CDR1 and CDR2: GTSNPN, SVGIG (reference sequence). V dropped 2 bases and J dropped 5 bases, with 9 bases sitting between them. The CDR3 DNA is TGTGCCTGGAGTTCTTACGGGACTGAAGCTTTCTTT. This codes for CAWSSYGTEAFF.

The chain couples TRBV13 to TRBJ1-4; D call uncertain. V shed 0 bases and J shed 5 bases, with 7 bases lying between them. From germline, CDR1 is PRHDT and CDR2 FYEKMQ (reference sequence). This CDR3 has 14 residues. DNA for the CDR3: TGTGCCAGCAGCTTAGGGGTGCGGAATGAAAAACTGTTTTTT. Amino acids: CASSLGVRNEKLFF.

This clone was counted a single time. The V and J genes are TRBV6-1 and TRBJ2-5; 8 nucleotides agree with TRBD1. The last part of the DNA fits TRBJ2-7 better; the J call may be wrong. Germline CDR1 and CDR2: MNHNS and SASEGT. The CDR3 has 15 residues. CDR3 DNA: TGTGCCAGCAGTCAAGACAGGGGAACCTTCTACGAGCAGTACTTC. Protein: CASSQDRGTFYEQYF.